This entry describes one TCR beta chain. What it binds is not known. The V gene lost 6 bases and the J gene lost 0 bases, with 9 bases spanning the gap. Germline V CDR1 and CDR2: KGHSH, LQKENI. There are 14 residues in the CDR3. With 60 Vbeta and 13 Jbeta primers, the PCR was carried out. Sequenced by immunoSEQ multiplex PCR; TCRdb stores in-frame clones only, minus some. The table shows 100,000 to 150,000 clones, with 74% occurring only once. This entry belongs to a study of cytomegalovirus exposure and HLA in healthy donors. Study-level points and caveats: One cluster of highly shared sequence variants probably arose as a sequencing artifact. One variant, a missense change in DCLRE1C, was linked in a later analysis to TCR beta V- and J-gene trimming.

The sequencing input was PBMCs. The chain carries TRBV18 and TRBJ1-5; D is ambiguous. The sequence was obtained from a male donor in good health and CMV-seronegative. CDR3 sequence reads: CASSRQDSNQPQHF. The CDR3 DNA reads TGTGCCAGCTCTCGACAAGATAGCAATCAGCCCCAGCATTTT.